This passage covers 21 T cell receptor beta chains from one sample sequenced in a study of blood T cells in healthy people across ages (dated by TCRdb to between 2014 and 2016). Library method: 5' RACE. The data were produced on an Illumina HiSeq 2500. A second PCR of roughly 6 to 11 cycles was run with a J-beta primer mix and a sample-barcoded 5' primer. TCRdb trimmed public reads at Q25 via fastp, called clones via MiXCR and kept in-frame beta chains. Merged by CDR3 protein, the rows form single entries marked with the most common genes and DNA. The sample profile shows over 950,000 distinct CDR3 sequences; just over 50% of them were found once. The ten largest clones represent about 22% of the sample. Sequencing was performed on blood. The receptors shown here come from a woman aged 60 to 75 in good health.

The chain links TRBV5-1 to TRBJ2-3, with 12 bases matching TRBD2. The CDR3 extends over 16 amino acids. The germline CDR1 and CDR2 sequences are SGHRS and YFSETQ. With 4 bases clipped from V and 10 bases from J, the junction kept 13 bases outside the gene matches. The CDR3 DNA is TGCGCCAGCAGCACCGGGACTAGCGGGCCCCGGGGGTCGCAGTATTTT. Translation: CASSTGTSGPRGSQYF.

V gene TRBV4-2 combines with J gene TRBJ2-3, with a tentative D call TRBD1 (6 bases). The CDR3 runs 18 residues. V lost 3 bases and J lost 4, with 23 bases in between. Germline values: CDR1 LGHNA, CDR2 YNFKEQ. Here the CDR3 DNA reads TGTGCCAGCAGCCACCGCACCGGGACACAACCCTCCCCAGATACGCAGTATTTT. Protein: CASSHRTGTQPSPDTQYF.

In its sample, this clonotype was seen a few times. This chain uses TRBV5-1 with TRBJ1-1; TRBD1 might be the D (6 bases). Between the trimmed V and J ends, which lost 1 base and 1 base, there was a span of 11 bases. The CDR3 is made up of 15 amino acids. Germline V gene data show CDR1 as SGHRS and CDR2 as YFSETQ. The CDR3 nucleotides read TGCGCCAGCAGCTTGACCGGGACACCGAACACTGAAGCTTTCTTT. Its protein is CASSLTGTPNTEAFF. Combining the CDR3 with reference TRBV5-1 and TRBJ1-1 gives the whole variable domain KAGVTQTPRYLIKTRGQQVTLSCSPISGHRSVSWYQQTPGQGLQFLFEYFSETQRNKGNFPGRFSGRQFSNSRSEMNVSTLELGDSALYLCASSLTGTPNTEAFFGQGTRLTVV.

In regard to this clonotype: The junction departs from the called germline gene at one end, perhaps through a read error. The V call is TRBV7-9, the J call TRBJ2-2; D may be TRBD2 (6 bases). The CDR3 length is 13 residues. Germline assignment: CDR1 SEHNR and CDR2 FQNEAQ (reference sequence). The CDR3 DNA is TGTACCAGCAGCGTAGATGGCGGGAAGGAGCTGTTTTTT. Protein product: CTSSVDGGKELFF.

This clonotype was picked up a small number of times. V and J are TRBV29-1 and TRBJ1-2; D uncertain. Looked up from germline, CDR1 is SQVTM and CDR2 is ANQGSEA. There are 14 residues in the CDR3. The ends were cut back, 3 bases at V and 4 bases at J, with 15 bases in the middle. In DNA form, the CDR3 reads TGCAGCGTTGATCGGGAGGGAACGGGCTATGGCTACACCTTC. Encoded protein: CSVDREGTGYGYTF.

About this clonotype itself: The conserved phenylalanine or tryptophan normally closing the CDR3 is absent here, so this likely arose from a read error. This chain uses TRBV7-2 with TRBJ2-1; 9 nucleotides align to TRBD1. CDR1 is SGHTA and CDR2 is FQGNSA in the germline V gene. V shed 3 bases, J shed 7 bases, and the junction held 4 bases outside the gene matches. The CDR3 is 14 amino acids. CDR3 residues: CASSFGTGQNEQFT. CDR3 DNA: TGTGCCAGCAGCTTCGGGACAGGGCAGAATGAGCAGTTCACC.

The CDR3 DNA is TGTGCCAGCAGTTACTCGAGGTATGAAGCTTTCTTT. As protein: CASSYSRYEAFF. This rearrangement joins TRBV6-2 or TRBV6-3 to TRBJ1-1; no clear D. This CDR3 is 12 amino acids long. Germline V gene sequence: CDR1 MNHEY, CDR2 SVGEGT. The V and J ends lost 0 bases and 7 bases respectively, with 6 bases between them.

The J gene is TRBJ2-7, the V gene TRBV6-5; D may match TRBD1 or TRBD2 (5 bases each). V lost 0 bases and J lost 0, with 9 bases in between. The CDR3 consists of 15 residues. Germline V gene data show CDR1 as MNHEY and CDR2 as SVGAGI. CDR3 protein: CASSYSAGTSYEQYF. CDR3 in DNA: TGTGCCAGCAGTTACTCAGCAGGGACCTCCTACGAGCAGTACTTC.

The table lists this clonotype with a few counts. The CDR3 here is CASSEGVKNEQFF. For the CDR3, the DNA is TGTGCCAGCAGCGAGGGGGTTAAGAATGAGCAGTTCTTC. The genes are TRBV4-2 and TRBJ2-1; possibly TRBD1 for D (6 bases). Germline V lookup: CDR1 LGHNA, CDR2 YNFKEQ. Deletions cut 5 bases from V and 7 bases from J, with 12 bases between. The CDR3 is 13 amino acids.

This clonotype appeared once. J is TRBJ1-5 and V is TRBV6-5; the D gene is possibly TRBD1 (6 bases). Trimming took off 6 bases at V and 0 bases at J, with 12 bases between the two ends. The CDR3 is made up of 15 amino acids. The germline V gene has CDR1 MNHEY and CDR2 SVGAGI. The CDR3 here is CASRPQGDSNQPQHF. As DNA, the CDR3 is TGTGCCAGCAGGCCACAGGGAGATAGCAATCAGCCCCAGCATTTT.

This clonotype was observed a few times. The chain uses TRBV11-2 and TRBJ2-3; tentative D call: TRBD2 (6 bases). V lost 6 bases to trimming and J lost 1 base, with 11 bases between them. This CDR3 contains 14 residues. Germline CDR1 reads SGHAT; CDR2 reads FQNNGV. The CDR3 reads CASREGSGTDTQYF. The CDR3 DNA follows: TGTGCCAGCAGGGAGGGGAGCGGCACAGATACGCAGTATTTT.

The rearrangement uses TRBV5-1 and TRBJ2-2; no clear D gene. Trimming shortened V by 2 bases and J by 0 bases, and 14 bases separated the two germline ends. The CDR3 is 17 amino acids. CDR1 and CDR2 from the germline V gene are SGHRS and YFSETQ. The CDR3 DNA is TGCGCCAGCAGCTTTGGGCTTGACCCCGCGAACACCGGGGAGCTGTTTTTT. The encoded protein is CASSFGLDPANTGELFF. The variable domain in full, completed from reference TRBV5-1 and TRBJ2-2, reads KAGVTQTPRYLIKTRGQQVTLSCSPISGHRSVSWYQQTPGQGLQFLFEYFSETQRNKGNFPGRFSGRQFSNSRSEMNVSTLELGDSALYLCASSFGLDPANTGELFFGEGSRLTVL.

The V call is TRBV4-1, the J call TRBJ1-1, with 9 bases matching TRBD1. V was clipped by 3 bases and J by 0 bases; unmatched bases: 5. The CDR3 extends over 16 amino acids. Germline V gene sequence: CDR1 MGHRA, CDR2 YSYEKL. The CDR3 is CASSQGQGVLNTEAFF. CDR3 DNA sequence: TGCGCCAGCAGCCAGGGACAGGGCGTTCTGAACACTGAAGCTTTCTTT.

V usage is TRBV7-2 and J usage is TRBJ1-4, with TRBD1 matching 10 bases. The CDR3 is 14 amino acids. The J segment lost 6 bases and the V segment lost 5 bases, leaving 3 bases of the junction unmatched. Per the germline V gene, CDR1 is SGHTA and CDR2 is FQGNSA. The DNA of the CDR3 is TGTGCCAGCAGCGAGACAGGGGGCTATGAAAAACTGTTTTTT. Encoded protein: CASSETGGYEKLFF. The full variable domain, in which reference TRBV7-2 and TRBJ1-4 provide the parts outside the CDR3, is GAGVSQSPSNKVTEKGKDVELRCDPISGHTALYWYRQSLGQGLEFLIYFQGNSAPDKSGLPSDRFSAERTGGSVSTLTIQRTQQEDSAVYLCASSETGGYEKLFFGSGTQLSVL.

The chain couples TRBV30 to TRBJ2-7; D is uncertain. There are 11 residues in the CDR3. V dropped 2 bases and J dropped 4 bases, with 6 bases sitting between them. CDR1 GTSNPN and CDR2 SVGIG come from the germline V gene (reference sequence). The CDR3 DNA reads TGTGCCTGGAGTCTGCGGTACGAGCAGTACTTC. Translated, it gives CAWSLRYEQYF.

The J gene is TRBJ2-3, the V gene TRBV10-1; 7 nucleotides agree with TRBD2. The CDR3 is 15 amino acids. The germline V gene encodes CDR1 WNHNN and CDR2 SYGVQD (reference sequence). V trimming: 0 bases; J trimming: 4 bases; junction bases outside the gene matches: 4. CDR3 loop: CASSESPGLPDTQYF. CDR3 sequence (DNA): TGCGCCAGCAGTGAGTCGCCGGGACTACCAGATACGCAGTATTTT.

Details on this clonotype: At one end, the junction sequence differs from germline, possibly due to a read error. V and J are TRBV7-9 and TRBJ2-7; 10 nucleotides line up with TRBD1. The V gene's germline CDR1 is SEHNR and CDR2 FQNEAQ (reference sequence). There are 15 residues in the CDR3. This chain's CDR3 is CACSERTGGSYEQYF. The CDR3, as DNA: TGTGCCTGCAGCGAACGGACAGGGGGTTCCTACGAGCAGTACTTC.

This clonotype was picked up many times. The rearrangement uses TRBV5-5 and TRBJ2-7, with TRBD1 identical over 7 bases. Germline CDR1 reads SGHKS; CDR2 reads YYEKEE (reference sequence). After removal of 3 bases from V and 3 bases from J, the junction contained 6 bases not matched to a gene. The CDR3 is made up of 14 amino acids. The CDR3 DNA reads TGTGCCAGCAGCTCCCCCAGACAGGGCTACGAGCAGTACTTC. Translated: CASSSPRQGYEQYF.

This sequence joins TRBV4-3 and TRBJ2-3; D is unclear. V lost 1 base and J lost 1, with 12 bases in between. The CDR3 is 16 residues long. The germline gives CDR1 LGHNA, CDR2 YSLEER. The DNA of the CDR3 is TGCGCCAGCAGCCAAGTGTCTGGGTTACGCACAGATACGCAGTATTTT. It translates to CASSQVSGLRTDTQYF.

This clonotype was seen a few times. The gene calls are TRBV29-1 and TRBJ2-5; 8 positions match TRBD2. V was pared by 8 bases and J by 4 bases, with 12 bases of the junction left unmatched. Germline V gene sequence: CDR1 SQVTM, CDR2 ANQGSEA. This CDR3 spans 14 amino acids. The DNA for the CDR3 is TGCAGCCTCCGGGGCGGGAGGTTTGGAGAGACCCAGTACTTC. Translating gives CSLRGGRFGETQYF.

This clonotype turned up a few times. The chain uses TRBV10-3 and TRBJ2-7, with TRBD1 as a possible D gene (5 bases). This CDR3 is built from 14 residues. Germline V gene sequence: CDR1 ENHRY, CDR2 SYGVKD. V dropped 3 bases and J dropped 3 bases, with 12 bases sitting between them. CDR3 region: CAISDSRGSYEQYF. The CDR3 nucleotides read TGTGCCATCAGTGATTCTAGGGGTAGCTACGAGCAGTACTTC.